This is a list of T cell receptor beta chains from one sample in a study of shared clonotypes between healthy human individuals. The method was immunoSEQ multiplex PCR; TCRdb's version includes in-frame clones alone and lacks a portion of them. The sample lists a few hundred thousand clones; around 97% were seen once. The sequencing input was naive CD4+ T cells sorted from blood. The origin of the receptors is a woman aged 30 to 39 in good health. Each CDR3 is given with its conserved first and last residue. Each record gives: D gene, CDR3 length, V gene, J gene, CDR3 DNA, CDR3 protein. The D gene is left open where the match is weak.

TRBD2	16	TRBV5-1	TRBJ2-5	TGCGCCAGCAGTCCGGGACTAGCGGGCAAAACGGTGACCCAGTACTTC	CASSPGLAGKTVTQYF
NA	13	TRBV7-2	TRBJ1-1	TGTGCCAGCAGCTTACGAGCCGGGGGACAAGCTTTCTTT	CASSLRAGGQAFF
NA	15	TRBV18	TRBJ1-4	TGTGCCAGCTCACCGCGGGACGGGGTCTTTGAAAAACTGTTTTTT	CASSPRDGVFEKLFF
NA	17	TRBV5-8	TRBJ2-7	TGTGCCAGCAGCTTGGATTCGGGCACCGCCGGTCCCTACGAGCAGTACTTC	CASSLDSGTAGPYEQYF
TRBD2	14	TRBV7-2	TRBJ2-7	TGTGCCAGCAGCTTCCAGCGGGAGGCCGCCGAGCAGTACTTC	CASSFQREAAEQYF
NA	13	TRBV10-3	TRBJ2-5	TGTGCCATCATGGGGGGCGCGGCGGAGACCCAGTACTTC	CAIMGGAAETQYF
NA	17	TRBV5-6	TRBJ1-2	TGTGCCAGCAGCTTGGGCCCTCGTGGTGGCGGAAAGTATGGCTACACCTTC	CASSLGPRGGGKYGYTF
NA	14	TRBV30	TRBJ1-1	TGTGCCTGGAGTGTTTTTCCGGGCAACACTGAAGCTTTCTTT	CAWSVFPGNTEAFF
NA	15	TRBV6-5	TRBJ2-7	TGTGCCAGCAGTTACTCGGGAGGATCCTCCTACGAGCAGTACTTC	CASSYSGGSSYEQYF
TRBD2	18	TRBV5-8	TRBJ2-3	TGTGCCAGCAGCCCACTACGGACTAGCGGAGCTACCACAGATACGCAGTATTTT	CASSPLRTSGATTDTQYF
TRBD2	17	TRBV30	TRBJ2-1	TGTGCCTGGAGTGGGTCTAGGACTAGCGGGAGGGCGAATGAGCAGTTCTTC	CAWSGSRTSGRANEQFF
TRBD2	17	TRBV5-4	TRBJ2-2	TGTGCCAGCAGCTGGGGACTAGCGGGAGGGCACACCGGGGAGCTGTTTTTT	CASSWGLAGGHTGELFF
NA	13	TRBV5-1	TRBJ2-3	TGCGCCAGCAGGAGTACGGGGTCGGATACGCAGTATTTT	CASRSTGSDTQYF
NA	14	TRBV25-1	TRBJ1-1	TGTGCCAGCAGTGAGCCGGGGGGGAACACTGAAGCTTTCTTT	CASSEPGGNTEAFF
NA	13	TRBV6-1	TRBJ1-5	TGTGCCAGCAGTGAAGTAGGGGAGCAGCCCCAGCATTTT	CASSEVGEQPQHF
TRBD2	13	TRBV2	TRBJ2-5	TGTGCCAGCAGTAGCGGGAAGGGGGAGACCCAGTACTTC	CASSSGKGETQYF
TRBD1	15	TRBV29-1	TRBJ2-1	TGCAGCACACATAGGGAGGACAGGGGTAAAAATGAGCAGTTCTTC	CSTHREDRGKNEQFF
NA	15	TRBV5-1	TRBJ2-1	TGCGCCAGCAGCTTGGGGGGCTGGGGAGACAATGAGCAGTTCTTC	CASSLGGWGDNEQFF
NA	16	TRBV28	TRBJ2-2	TGTGCCAGCAGTTTATTGCAACAGGGTAGCACCGGGGAGCTGTTTTTT	CASSLLQQGSTGELFF
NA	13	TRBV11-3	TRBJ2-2	TGTGCCAGCAGCTCTAGGGGAGCCGGGGAGCTGTTTTTT	CASSSRGAGELFF
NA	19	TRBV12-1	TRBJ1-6	TGTGCCAGCAGCTGTGTGTTCAAGGCCAGAAGCTCCTATAATTCACCCCTCCACTTT	CASSCVFKARSSYNSPLHF
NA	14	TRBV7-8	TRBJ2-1	TGTGCCAGCAGCTCCCGCAGGGACTACAATGAGCAGTTCTTC	CASSSRRDYNEQFF
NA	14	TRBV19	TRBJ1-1	TGTGCCAGTACCACTGCACAGTCAATAAGGGGAGCTTTCTTT	CASTTAQSIRGAFF
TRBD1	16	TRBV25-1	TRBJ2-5	TGTGCCAGCAGTCCCCTCCCGGGACAGGGCTTCGGTGAGCAGTACTTC	CASSPLPGQGFGEQYF
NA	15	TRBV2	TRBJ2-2	TGTGCCAGCAGTGGCGTAGTGGGGAACCCCGGGGAGCTGTTTTTT	CASSGVVGNPGELFF
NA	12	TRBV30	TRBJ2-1	TGTGCCTGGGGGACTGTCTACAATGAGCAGTTCTTC	CAWGTVYNEQFF
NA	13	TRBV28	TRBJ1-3	TGTGCCAGCAGTCCACCGGACGGATACACCATATATTTT	CASSPPDGYTIYF
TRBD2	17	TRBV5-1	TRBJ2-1	TGCGCCAGCAGCTTGAGACCCCTAGCGGGAGATAGCGATGAGCAGTTCTTC	CASSLRPLAGDSDEQFF
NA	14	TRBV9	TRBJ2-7	TGTGCCAGCAGCGTAGAGGACGGAACCTACGAGCAGTACTTC	CASSVEDGTYEQYF
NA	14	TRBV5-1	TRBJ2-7	TGCGCCAGCTCCCCCTCAGGTCCCTCCTACGAGCAGTACTTC	CASSPSGPSYEQYF
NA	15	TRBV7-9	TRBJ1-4	TGTGCCACGACGCGGCAGGGGTCCAAGAATGAAAAACTGTTTTTT	CATTRQGSKNEKLFF
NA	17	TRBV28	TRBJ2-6	TGTGCCAGCACGAATGCAGGGGACTTATCCTGGGCCAACGTCCTGACTTTC	CASTNAGDLSWANVLTF
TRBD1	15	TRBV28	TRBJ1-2	TGTGCCAGCAGGGGACAGGATCAAAAGGGAATGGGCTACACCTTC	CASRGQDQKGMGYTF
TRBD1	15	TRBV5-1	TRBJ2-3	TGCGCCAGCAGCCGACAGGGGTCCCCCACAGATACGCAGTATTTT	CASSRQGSPTDTQYF
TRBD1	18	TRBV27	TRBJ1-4	TGTGCCAGCACCGCCCCCGGGACAGGGATCCCAACTAATGAAAAACTGTTTTTT	CASTAPGTGIPTNEKLFF
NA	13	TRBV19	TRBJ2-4	TGTGCCAGTAGACAGATAGCCAAAAACATTCAGTACTTC	CASRQIAKNIQYF
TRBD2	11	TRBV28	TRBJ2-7	TGTGCCAGCAACGGGCGGGGGGAGCAGTACTTC	CASNGRGEQYF
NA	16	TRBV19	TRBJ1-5	TGTGCCAGTAGCCCCGGGGGGAGCGCCCCCAATCAGCCCCAGCATTTT	CASSPGGSAPNQPQHF
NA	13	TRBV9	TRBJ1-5	TGTGCCAGCAGCGGGACAGTTAATCAGCCCCAGCATTTT	CASSGTVNQPQHF
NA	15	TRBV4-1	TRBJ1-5	TGCGCCAGCAGCCAAGACCCCCATGCCAATCAGCCCCAGCATTTT	CASSQDPHANQPQHF
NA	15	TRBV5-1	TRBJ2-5	TGCGCCAGCAGAGCACTATGGGGGAGCGGAGAGACCCAGTACTTC	CASRALWGSGETQYF